The 23 T cell receptor beta chains listed next were all sequenced from one sample in a study of regulatory T cells in long-lasting Graves disease. Building of the TCR beta libraries involved iRepertoire HTBI primers and Arm-PCR of CDR3 regions. TCRdb ran MiXCR on the multiplex PCR reads and lists one entry per CDR3 protein. The data hold about 470,000 distinct CDR3 sequences, with less than 25% observed a single time. Stated time point: persistent/refractory GD, antithyroid drugs over 5 years with positive TRAb. Isolated PBMC RNA provided the starting material for the TCR library. The sample was peripheral blood mononuclear cells (PBMCs), taken when the disease was refractory, from a patient treated with antithyroid drugs. All receptors come from a female donor with Graves disease.

The rearrangement joins TRBV7-2 to TRBJ1-4, with 7 bases identical to TRBD1. Germline V lookup: CDR1 SGHTA, CDR2 FQGNSA. This CDR3 spans 15 amino acids. After removal of 2 bases from V and 4 bases from J, the junction contained 4 bases not matched to a gene. This chain's CDR3 is CASSLYGTDNEKLFF. CDR3 DNA sequence: TGTGCCAGCAGCTTATATGGGACAGATAATGAAAAACTGTTTTTT.

This clonotype was seen only a few times. A much bigger clone sits one base away, suggesting this may be a read error. The J gene is TRBJ1-5, the V gene TRBV28; D gene uncertain. The CDR3 covers 15 residues. Germline assignment: CDR1 MDHEN and CDR2 SYDVKM. In DNA, the CDR3 is TGTGCCAGCAATTTATGGAGTGGGAGCAATCAGCCCCAGCATTTT. Translation: CASNLWSGSNQPQHF. The full variable domain, in which reference TRBV28 and TRBJ1-5 provide the parts outside the CDR3, is DVKVTQSSRYLVKRTGEKVFLECVQDMDHENMFWYRQDPGLGLRLIYFSYDVKMKEKGDIPEGYSVSREKKERFSLILESASTNQTSMYLCASNLWSGSNQPQHFGDGTRLSIL.

This clonotype has at least ten counts. The chain employs TRBV7-8 and TRBJ2-2, with D possibly matching TRBD2 (6 bases). The germline V and J ends were trimmed by 5 bases and 4 bases, with 11 bases remaining between them. CDR1 is SGHVS and CDR2 is FQNEAQ in the germline V gene. The CDR3 runs 14 residues. DNA of the CDR3: TGTGCCAGCAGCCGGAGGGTCGCCACCGGGGAGCTGTTTTTT. It yields the protein CASSRRVATGELFF.

This clonotype has a count of ten or more. The chain carries TRBV15 and TRBJ1-4; possible D gene TRBD1, 6 bases. This CDR3 is 15 amino acids long. Trimming stripped 1 base from V and 10 bases from J, with 16 bases between. Germline values: CDR1 LNHNV, CDR2 YYDKDF (reference sequence). The CDR3 loop is CATSRVGQKEGKLFF. CDR3 in DNA: TGTGCCACCAGCAGAGTGGGACAAAAGGAGGGAAAACTGTTTTTT.

This rearrangement joins TRBV11-2 to TRBJ2-1, with D perhaps assigned TRBD1 or TRBD2 (5 bases each). Trimming shortened V by 4 bases and J by 6 bases, and 25 bases separated the two germline ends. The CDR3 is 18 amino acids. CDR1 and CDR2 from the germline V gene are SGHAT and FQNNGV. In DNA form, the CDR3 reads TGTGCCAGCAGCTCCCAGGCGATATGGGGACGGGGTCTCAATGAGCAGTTCTTC. This sequence encodes CASSSQAIWGRGLNEQFF.

This clonotype showed up just a few times. The chain links TRBV19 to TRBJ1-5, with D possibly matching TRBD1 (6 bases). V gave up 10 bases and J gave up 9 bases, with 22 bases separating them. Germline V gene sequence: CDR1 LNHDA, CDR2 SQIVND (reference sequence). CDR3 length: 14 residues. CDR3 coding DNA: TGTGCCATGAAACAGGGTCTTACCCCACGGCCCCAGCATTTT. This gives the protein CAMKQGLTPRPQHF. The whole variable domain, filled in from reference TRBV19 and TRBJ1-5, reads DGGITQSPKYLFRKEGQNVTLSCEQNLNHDAMYWYRQDPGQGLRLIYYSQIVNDFQKGDIAEGYSVSREKKESFPLTVTSAQKNPTAFYLCAMKQGLTPRPQHFGDGTRLSIL.

In its sample, this clonotype was seen many times. The rearrangement uses TRBV28 and TRBJ2-6, with 7 bases that match TRBD1. V lost 7 bases and J lost 0; bases outside the gene matches: 9. Germline loops: CDR1 MDHEN, CDR2 SYDVKM. The CDR3 runs 17 residues. CDR3 nucleotide sequence: TGTGCCAGCAAAACCGGGACAGCCCACTCTGGGGCCAACGTCCTGACTTTC. This encodes CASKTGTAHSGANVLTF.

This clonotype was found a few times. This rearrangement joins TRBV9 to TRBJ1-4; no clear D. The CDR3 contains 14 residues. Germline V gene sequence: CDR1 SGDLS, CDR2 YYNGEE. The V end lost 0 bases, the J end lost 8 bases, and 11 bases lay between the germline ends. The CDR3 loop is CASSVAPVGEKLFF. In DNA form, the CDR3 reads TGTGCCAGCAGCGTAGCCCCTGTAGGAGAAAAACTGTTTTTT. Using reference TRBV9 and TRBJ1-4 for the parts outside the CDR3, the full variable domain is DSGVTQTPKHLITATGQRVTLRCSPRSGDLSVYWYQQSLDQGLQFLIQYYNGEERAKGNILERFSAQQFPDLHSELNLSSLELGDSALYFCASSVAPVGEKLFFGSGTQLSVL.

This clonotype was seen at least ten times. The CDR3 spells CSAARQEVYEQYF. As DNA, the CDR3 is TGCAGTGCCGCCCGTCAGGAAGTCTACGAGCAGTACTTC. The chain joins TRBV20-1 to TRBJ2-7; no clear D gene. CDR3 length: 13 amino acids. In germline, CDR1 is DFQATT, CDR2 SNEGSKA (reference sequence). V was shortened by 6 bases and J by 3 bases, with 15 bases between the two germline ends.

This clonotype was observed a handful of times. This chain links TRBV27 with TRBJ1-5, with 7 bases matching TRBD1. Germline loops: CDR1 MNHEY, CDR2 SMNVEV (reference sequence). V was pared by 8 bases and J by 1 base, with 8 bases of the junction left unmatched. The length of the CDR3 is 15 residues. This CDR3 reads CASSQQGNSNQPQHF. In DNA, the CDR3 is TGTGCCAGCTCACAACAGGGGAACAGCAATCAGCCCCAGCATTTT.

This clonotype was detected only a few times. As DNA, the CDR3 is TGCAGCGTTACGGTAGGGAGTTCTGGGGCCAACGTCCTGACTTTC. Translated: CSVTVGSSGANVLTF. The gene calls are TRBV29-1 and TRBJ2-6, with TRBD2 as a possible D gene (5 bases). V was shortened by 5 bases and J by 1 base, with 12 bases between the two germline ends. The CDR3 length is 15 residues. Germline CDR1 and CDR2: SQVTM and ANQGSEA.

This clonotype was counted between two and nine times. V usage is TRBV6-2 or TRBV6-3 and J usage is TRBJ1-6, with D possibly being TRBD1 (6 bases). Germline V gene sequence: CDR1 MNHEY, CDR2 SVGEGT. The CDR3 covers 14 residues. Trimming took off 7 bases at V and 4 bases at J, with 11 bases between the two ends. The CDR3, as DNA: TGTGCCAGCAAACATGGACAGTATAATTCACCCCTCCACTTT. Amino acid sequence: CASKHGQYNSPLHF.

This clonotype was seen only a few times. The V and J genes are TRBV6-1 and TRBJ2-2, with TRBD1 as a possible D gene (6 bases). The CDR3 sequence is 14 residues long. V was cut by 6 bases and J by 8 bases, with 16 bases left in between. Germline loops: CDR1 MNHNS, CDR2 SASEGT. For the CDR3, the DNA is TGTGCCAGCAGGAGGGACACCTTACTTGGGGAGCTGTTTTTT. Translated, it gives CASRRDTLLGELFF.

This clonotype appeared a few times. The chain recombines TRBV27 with TRBJ2-7, with no clear D. There are 15 residues in the CDR3. Germline CDR1 MNHEY, CDR2 SMNVEV (reference sequence). V was clipped by 2 bases and J by 5 bases, with 16 bases between them. CDR3 nucleotide sequence: TGTGCCAGCAGTTTAAATGCTAAAGGGTATAACGAGCAGTACTTC. Protein sequence: CASSLNAKGYNEQYF.

This clonotype was detected many times. The chain carries TRBV12-3 or TRBV12-4 and TRBJ1-1; 11 bases match TRBD1. With 3 bases clipped from V and 11 bases from J, the junction kept 2 bases outside the gene matches. CDR3 length: 12 residues. This CDR3 reads CASSLDRGQAFF. CDR3 nucleotides: TGTGCCAGCAGTTTGGACAGGGGGCAGGCTTTCTTT.

This chain joins TRBV6-1 and TRBJ2-7; 9 nucleotides align to TRBD2. Trimming at V came to 6 bases and at J to 0 bases, leaving 6 bases not matched to a gene. Per the germline V gene, CDR1 is MNHNS and CDR2 is SASEGT. This CDR3 contains 15 residues. This chain's CDR3 is CASRSTSGGSYEQYF. In nucleotides, the CDR3 is TGTGCCAGCAGATCGACTAGCGGAGGCTCCTACGAGCAGTACTTC.

This clonotype was picked up many times. The CDR3 region has the DNA TGTGCCAGCAGTGAAATCGATATTGGAATGAACTACGAGCAGTACTTC. Amino acid sequence: CASSEIDIGMNYEQYF. This chain uses TRBV2 with TRBJ2-7, with D hard to call. V was clipped by 2 bases and J by 3 bases, with 17 bases between them. Germline V gene sequence: CDR1 SNHLY, CDR2 FYNNEI. The CDR3 is made up of 16 amino acids.

This clonotype was seen only a few times. This sequence joins TRBV10-3 and TRBJ1-1; no clear D gene. The germline V gene has CDR1 ENHRY and CDR2 SYGVKD. The CDR3 sequence is 11 residues long. The V end lost 10 bases, the J end lost 2 bases, and 8 bases lay between the germline ends. CDR3 region: CATRGNTEAFF. DNA of the CDR3: TGTGCCACCCGAGGAAACACTGAAGCTTTCTTT.

The rearrangement links TRBV6-2 or TRBV6-3 to TRBJ2-5; possible D gene TRBD2, 5 bases. The V and J ends lost 1 base and 4 bases respectively, with 13 bases between them. CDR3 length equals 15 residues. The germline CDR1 and CDR2 sequences are MNHEY and SVGEGT. CDR3 DNA sequence: TGTGCCAGCAGTTACTACCCCCCGGGGAGAGAGACCCAGTACTTC. Protein: CASSYYPPGRETQYF.

V is TRBV11-2 and J is TRBJ2-1, with a tentative D call TRBD1 (6 bases). Per the germline V gene, CDR1 is SGHAT and CDR2 is FQNNGV. V was trimmed by 1 base and J by 3 bases, leaving 10 bases between them. The CDR3 is 15 amino acids. The CDR3 loop reads CASSLVGGIYNEQFF. The DNA for the CDR3 is TGTGCCAGCAGCTTAGTAGGGGGTATCTACAATGAGCAGTTCTTC. The whole variable domain, remainder taken from reference TRBV11-2 and TRBJ2-1, is EAGVAQSPRYKIIEKRQSVAFWCNPISGHATLYWYQQILGQGPKLLIQFQNNGVVDDSQLPKDRFSAERLKGVDSTLKIQPAKLEDSAVYLCASSLVGGIYNEQFFGPGTRLTVL.

This clonotype occurred a few times. The chain couples TRBV20-1 to TRBJ2-1; D may be TRBD2 (5 bases). CDR3 length: 17 amino acids. V dropped 2 bases and J dropped 0 bases, with 17 bases sitting between them. Germline CDR1 reads DFQATT; CDR2 reads SNEGSKA (reference sequence). The CDR3 region has the DNA TGCAGTGCTAGAACCAGCGGCCACTCCAGCTCCTACAATGAGCAGTTCTTC. It specifies CSARTSGHSSSYNEQFF.

This clonotype turned up a few times. This sequence joins TRBV2 and TRBJ2-3, with D possibly TRBD2 on 6 matching bases. V was clipped by 5 bases and J by 1 base, with 10 bases between them. CDR1 is SNHLY and CDR2 is FYNNEI in the germline V gene. This CDR3 has 14 residues. The CDR3 bases are TGTGCCAGCAGTTTCGGGAGTGGCACAGATACGCAGTATTTT. Protein sequence: CASSFGSGTDTQYF. Full variable domain (rest looked up from reference TRBV2 and TRBJ2-3): EPEVTQTPSHQVTQMGQEVILRCVPISNHLYFYWYRQILGQKVEFLVSFYNNEISEKSEIFDDQFSVERPDGSNFTLKIRSTKLEDSAMYFCASSFGSGTDTQYFGPGTRLTVL.

This clonotype has ten or more counts. V and J are TRBV28 and TRBJ2-7; possibly TRBD2 for D (5 bases). Trimming removed 3 bases from V and 1 base from J, with 10 bases in between. The CDR3 consists of 14 residues. Looked up from germline, CDR1 is MDHEN and CDR2 is SYDVKM. The CDR3 protein is CASSFRGVSYEQYF. CDR3 bases: TGTGCCAGCAGTTTCCGGGGAGTATCCTACGAGCAGTACTTC.